The entry below describes one TCR beta chain. Its recognized antigen is unknown. Qualities for individual bases were not recorded, and no much larger clone is one base off. This sample was taken from a study of identical twins (dated by TCRdb to 2016 to 2017). Regarding the complete study: The study deep-sequenced TCR alpha and beta repertoires from monozygotic twins, unrelated adults of various ages and cord blood to test whether fetal clonotypes persist. To rule out contamination, replicate twin experiments were performed at different times with different library preparation protocols. Points the paper makes about the study in general: Because the same donors could not be followed over many years, conclusions were based on cross-sectional statistical analysis. In monozygotic twins, recombination models systematically underestimated out-of-frame TCR alpha sharing, but the models matched the sharing seen between unrelated individuals. Zero-insertion analyses could be partly confounded by invariant T cells such as MAIT and iNKT, although diverse VJ usage argued against such confounding for most clonotypes. Excess twin sharing in beta out-of-frame sequences was weaker because fewer shared sequences lowered the signal-to-noise ratio. Fewer insertions were carried by abundant cord blood beta clonotypes; a weaker similar trend was observed in young adult naive repertoires, while no such trend was observed in memory repertoires. Compared with coincidental sharing between unrelated individuals, an excess of low generation-probability sequences was observed among out-of-frame TCR alpha sequences shared between twins.

Library preparation was by 5' RACE. This sample was sequenced with an Illumina HiSeq 2000. Template switching added a universal primer binding site, and the final cDNA carried a unique molecular identifier that allowed TCR cDNA molecules to be counted accurately. First-strand cDNA for TCR alpha and beta chains was synthesized from specific primers in the conserved constant-segment region. Each cDNA library was double barcoded, with a SMART-Mk sample barcode plus Illumina barcodes, to control for contamination. TruSeq adapter sequences along with Illumina sample barcodes were introduced in two successive PCR steps. The Illumina HiSeq platform was used with custom primers to sequence TCR alpha and beta cDNA libraries. As for the original processing: Unique molecular identifiers were extracted from raw reads with MiGEC, and CDR3 positions were determined with MiXCR. For each individual, recombination models were inferred using an EM algorithm with the repgenHMM and IGoR tools. The analysis of shared clonotypes was done with the tcR package in R, with sharing normalized by the product of cloneset sizes. To study raw recombination free of thymic and clonal selection effects, out-of-frame nonproductive sequences were analyzed. TCRdb cleaned the public reads at Q25 with fastp, built clones with MiXCR and kept in-frame beta chains. Every CDR3 protein is listed once, alongside the most common genes and DNA of its rows. The V and J calls and clone size are TCRdb's, not the authors'. In all, the sample holds 550,000 to 700,000 distinct CDR3 sequences, and less than 25% of those were seen once. About 4.3% of the sample is in the top ten clones.

Only healthy Caucasian donors were included. The twin cohort consisted of three pairs of female monozygotic twins, all aged roughly 18 to 29 years. The RNA used for TCR libraries was isolated from peripheral blood mononuclear cells. Trimming costs V 0 bases and J 0 bases, and their ends lie 8 bases apart. The CDR3 starts with the cysteine, ends with the phenylalanine, and has 15 residues. Just CDR3 DNA is preserved here, 45 bases in frame from base 1. CDR1 and CDR2 are read off the germline V gene as SGDLS and YYNGEE. The same data also contributed to another study, on T cells expressing NK-cell markers. Drawing on the second study: TCR beta-chain repertoires were profiled in sorted CD3+CD56+NKG2C+, CD3+CD56+NKG2C- and CD3+CD56-NKG2C+ T-cell subsets from several donors. Seven of the eight sequenced donors were HCMV-seropositive and one was HCMV-seronegative. To restrict sorting to alphabetaTCR-expressing T cells, an anti-gammadeltaTCR antibody was added in several experiments. In roughly 6 donors, the dominant CD3+CD56+NKG2C+ clonotypes were among the top 10 CD8+ clonotypes and accounted for about 1.0-7.0% of CD8+ T cells. Those dominant clonotypes were again the most abundant among CD3+CD56-NKG2C+ cells in four donors, at about 25-65%. Whether the expanded NKG2C-expressing T cell clones were specific for HCMV antigens was left unclear. The study sequenced eight donors, all healthy volunteers chosen at random: three men and five women. A commercial ELISA kit detecting HCMV-specific IgG in serum was used to determine HCMV serostatus. For over 5 donors, bulk peripheral blood T-cell repertoires were additionally sequenced from unsorted PBMC. MIGEC was used to demultiplex reads and group reads by UMI, and MiTCR was used to assemble and quantify clonotypes. To exclude erroneous sequences, only TCR cDNA sequences supported by at least two reads were retained. Downstream repertoire analysis used the tcR package, and clonotypes were matched across fractions by CDR3 nucleotide sequence plus V segment. VDJmatch was used to annotate antigen specificity against VDJdb, with one amino acid substitution allowed in CDR3.

The receptor was derived from a woman younger than 30 in good health. The source material was PBMCs. The rearrangement combines TRBV9 with TRBJ2-3, with no confident D gene call. The bases read TGTGCCAGCAGCGTAGGATCACGTAGCACAGATACGCAGTATTTT. Translation gives CASSVGSRSTDTQYF. Where the CDR3 stops, the reference TRBV9 and TRBJ2-3 genes take over; the full variable domain is DSGVTQTPKHLITATGQRVTLRCSPRSGDLSVYWYQQSLDQGLQFLIQYYNGEERAKGNILERFSAQQFPDLHSELNLSSLELGDSALYFCASSVGSRSTDTQYFGPGTRLTVL.